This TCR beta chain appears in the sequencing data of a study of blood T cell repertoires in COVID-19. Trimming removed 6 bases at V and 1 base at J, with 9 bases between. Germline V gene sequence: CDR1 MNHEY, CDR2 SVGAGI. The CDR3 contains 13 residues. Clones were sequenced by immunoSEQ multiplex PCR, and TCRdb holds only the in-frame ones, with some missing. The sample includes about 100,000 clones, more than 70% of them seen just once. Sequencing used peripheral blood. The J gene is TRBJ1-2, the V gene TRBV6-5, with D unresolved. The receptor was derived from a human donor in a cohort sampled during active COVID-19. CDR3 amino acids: CASRGGLNYGYTF. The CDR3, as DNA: TGTGCCAGCAGAGGAGGTCTTAACTATGGCTACACCTTC.